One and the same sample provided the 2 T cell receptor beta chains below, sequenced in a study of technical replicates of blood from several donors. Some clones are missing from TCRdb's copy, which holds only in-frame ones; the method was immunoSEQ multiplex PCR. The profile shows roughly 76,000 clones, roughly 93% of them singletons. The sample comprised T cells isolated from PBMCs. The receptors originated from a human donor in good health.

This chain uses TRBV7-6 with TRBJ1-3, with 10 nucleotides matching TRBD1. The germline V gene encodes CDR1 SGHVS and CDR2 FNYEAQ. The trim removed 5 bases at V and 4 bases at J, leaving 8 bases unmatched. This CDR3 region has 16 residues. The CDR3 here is CASSPGQGSSGNTIYF. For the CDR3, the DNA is TGTGCCAGCAGCCCGGGACAGGGGTCGTCCGGAAACACCATATATTTT.

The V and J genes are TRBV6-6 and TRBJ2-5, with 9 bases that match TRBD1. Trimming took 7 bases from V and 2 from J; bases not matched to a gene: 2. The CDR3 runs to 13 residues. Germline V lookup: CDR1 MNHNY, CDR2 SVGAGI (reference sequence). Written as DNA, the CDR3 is TGTGCCAGCACCGGGACAGGGCAAGAGACCCAGTACTTC. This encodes CASTGTGQETQYF.